This TCR beta chain was found in a study of cytomegalovirus exposure and HLA in healthy donors (dated by TCRdb to about 2017). For the study in its entirety: According to an earlier analysis of around 600 of the donors, about 190 million T cells yielded approximately 120 million unique TCR beta sequences and more than 250 Gb of sequence data. The study aimed to test whether signatures of past pathogen exposure could be identified by cataloging public T cell receptors. The study combined high-throughput TCR immunosequencing, statistical association of individual TCRs with disease status, and machine learning to predict cytomegalovirus infection status. About 300 gigabases of sequencing data and around 85 million unique TCR sequences made up an early release that covered around 640 HLA-typed donors. All discovery cohort repertoires had been generated on a single sequencing platform. HLA typing covered class I and class II loci at four-digit resolution. Typing coverage differed by locus: A, B, C, DRB1 and DQB1 were typed in about 629-640 donors, DQA1 in 500 to 550, DPA1 in around 580, and DPB1 in around 490. On average, roughly 240,000 unique TCR beta nucleotide sequences were sequenced per donor among a few hundred genotyped donors of the cohort, with 15% to 20% of those sequences being non-productive. Donor age, sex, ethnicity and CMV serostatus were collected together with the repertoire data. A later genetic analysis used genome-wide SNP genotypes for about 55% of the 666 donors, treating that subset as a discovery cohort. The study used immunosequencing to profile the T cell repertoires of approximately 690 subjects and linked those repertoires to cytomegalovirus serostatus. Among the roughly 370 genotyped donors, about 83% belonged to the genetic ancestry cluster associated with self-reported Caucasian donors. In the later analysis, no new phenotypic data were used to find candidate immune exposures; instead, reliance was placed on TCR beta sequences and their occurrence across donors. A later analysis re-analyzed previously published TCR beta repertoires from roughly 690 donors and added high-resolution HLA genotyping to study TCR occurrence patterns. To decide whether each TCR beta V gene segment behaved as functional or pseudogenic, an earlier analysis of some 540 of the donors relied on high-throughput TCR beta sequencing. Besides the first cohort of approximately 710 subjects, a separate validation cohort made up of 90 to 150 different subjects was used. Because of strong linkage in the cohort, four to six DR-DQ haplotypes were treated as single units for association and clustering. The study at large found these results: A further reported finding was that TCR beta sequences accurately predicted the HLA-A and HLA-B alleles for most subjects in the first cohort. Only TCR beta chains were sequenced in this cohort, and the absence of alpha or paired-chain data limited detectable features. Strong co-occurrence of HLA alleles, especially DR and DQ, made assigning TCR associations to individual alleles difficult. Linkage disequilibrium might explain the correlated functional status among segregating V segments, but an unknown experimental factor could not be ruled out. In vitro tests confirmed that a few of the cytomegalovirus-associated TCR beta chains recognize cytomegalovirus antigens. The sequencing pipeline was judged likely to have produced a cluster of highly shared sequence variants as a technical artifact. The classifier was reported to diagnose cytomegalovirus status with high specificity and sensitivity in both the original and validation cohorts. In a later analysis, HLA-associated TCR beta chains showed more clonal expansion and lower generation probabilities than non-associated chains that were equally common. In an earlier analysis of about 600 of the donors, most TCR beta V segments appeared in productive rearrangements about 87% or about 30% of the time, broadly matching IMGT annotations. In a later analysis, around 17,000 TCR beta sequences were associated with specific HLA alleles at a false discovery rate of 0.05. A later analysis found that TCR association rates varied across HLA loci, with DRB1 alleles showing the most associated TCRs and HLA-C alleles the fewest. According to a later analysis, most CMV-associated TCR beta chains appeared to be HLA-restricted, and the HLA associations seemed to be driven largely by CMV exposure. In the study, around 150 TCR beta chains were listed as associated with cytomegalovirus. Over 15 rarely observed V segments, including chromosome 9 orphons, were excluded from the earlier analysis of about 600 of the donors because counts were too low. Presence/absence analyses assumed roughly uniform sequencing depth across donors, an assumption that may not hold. The authors suggested that the approach could potentially be generalized to other disease states and immunological phenotypes. Compared with the roughly 670-donor mean, donors in an Asian-associated ancestry cluster had fewer N-insertions in productive TCRs, according to a later genetic analysis. Because the 87-base-pair reads could not distinguish some IMGT-functional V segments, including TRBV6-2 and TRBV6-3, those segments were excluded. Because HLA typing was unavailable for some donors at each locus, only the typed subset was used in association tests. In a later analysis, several top co-occurrence clusters were reported to appear linked to parvovirus B19, influenza, CMV and Epstein-Barr virus. Most TCR sequences were seen in very few donors, while some public TCRs were found in many individuals. V-gene and J-gene trimming of TCR beta chains was associated with a missense DCLRE1C variant in a later genetic analysis, and the association was replicated in an independent cohort. Immune exposure information for the cohort was limited to CMV serostatus.

CDR1 SGHRS and CDR2 YFSETQ were looked up in the germline V gene. V loses 4 bases at its end and J loses 0 bases; junction bases beyond the gene matches: 8. Reading from cysteine to phenylalanine, the CDR3 counts 16 amino acids. Of all the DNA, just the CDR3 is kept, 48 bases in frame from base 1. The receptor library was made with the immunoSEQ multiplex PCR assay. The multiplex PCR relied on a mix of 60 forward primers for TCR Vbeta segments and 13 reverse primers for TCR Jbeta segments. Amplification of the CDR3 region of rearranged TCR beta genes was performed with a multiplex PCR assay on genomic DNA. The Illumina HiSeq System was used to sequence the amplified TCR beta libraries as 87-base-pair reads. The published analysis was carried out like this. A later analysis counted approximately 84 million unique TCR beta chains across the 550 to 750 repertoires, and 9 million to 14 million of these chains were shared by at least two donors. A nearest-neighbor algorithm error-corrected the raw reads and collapsed the reads into unique sequences, merging closely related sequences to remove PCR and sequencing errors. CDR3 sequences were aligned to IMGT reference sequences to assign V, D and J gene segments. For a sequence to be retained, a match of at least six nucleotides was required to both a V gene segment and a J gene segment. Rearrangements were classified as productive when the CDR3 lacked stop codons and remained in frame with V and J, and all other rearrangements were classified as non-productive. CDR3 was defined by IMGT convention, running from the second conserved V-encoded cysteine to the conserved J-encoded phenylalanine. The earlier analysis of roughly 590 of the donors excluded sequences that lacked an unambiguous match to a single V gene segment. In an earlier analysis of 587 of the donors, V segments were called functional above 56.7% productive rearrangements and were called segregating when the between-donor standard deviation exceeded 5%. A statistical classification framework was built to diagnose cytomegalovirus status from the catalog of TCR beta chain sequences. V and J gene assignment, in a later analysis, came from comparing TCR nucleotide sequences with IMGT/GENE-DB human TR gene sequences. A later analysis assigned CDR3 sequences and most-parsimonious VDJ recombination scenarios with the TCRdist pipeline. In a later analysis, every TCR beta chain was defined by the combination of its CDR3 amino acid sequence and its V-gene family, and reads without a unique V-gene family were dropped. To address suspected cross-contamination and a sequencing artifact, a later analysis removed a few hundred highly shared, low-generation-probability nucleotide sequences. In a later analysis, a clonal expansion index for each public chain was calculated from normalized within-repertoire ranks of inferred template counts. A later analysis computed generation probabilities with a VDJ recombination model fitted to out-of-frame rearrangements, and checked the results against IGoR. Hypergeometric tests were used in a later analysis to score TCR-TCR, TCR-HLA and TCR-CMV co-occurrence, with a repertoire-size bias correction applied to the TCR pairs. To estimate false discovery rates, a later analysis permuted the HLA or CMV assignments 20 times. A later analysis grouped co-occurring TCRs with DBSCAN, adding TCRdist sequence similarity when clustering within HLA-allele-positive subsets. For co-occurrence clustering, repertoires with fewer than 30,000 or more than 120,000 public chains were excluded, along with roughly 5 repertoires with anomalous nucleotide sharing. TCRdb re-hosts the immuneACCESS table, in-frame sequences only. Its copies lack some clones; in the studies checked, an unresolved V gene accounts for under half of them, and the cause for the rest is not known. That table is the source of V, J and clone size, and D and trimming were worked out from the DNA. The sample profile shows around 170,000 clones; 75% to 90% of them were found once. Of the sample, 6.3% falls within the top ten clones.

As to this clone: It lacks a known antigen. Nothing much larger sits one base from this clone, and base qualities are not available.

The cohort was made up of roughly 670 healthy bone marrow donors. Cohort members were all nominally healthy when sampled, although unrecorded immune exposures were likely present. The donor tested CMV seropositive, placing the donor among the roughly 300 seropositive members of the cohort. A peripheral blood sample was provided by each donor, and peripheral blood mononuclear cells were used for TCR beta sequencing. Genomic DNA was extracted from the blood cell samples with the Qiagen DNeasy Blood Extraction Kit. The chain is encoded by TRBV5-1 joined to TRBJ2-3, with TRBD1 identical over 7 junction bases. The sequence was collected from a man aged 35-49 years in good health and CMV-seropositive. Input material: PBMCs. CDR3 reads: CASSPNRGSSTDTQYF. Read as DNA, the sequence is TGCGCCAGCAGCCCCAACAGGGGATCAAGCACAGATACGCAGTATTTT.